This paragraph covers one T cell receptor beta chain sequence. This record belongs to a study of shared clonotypes between healthy human individuals. The CDR3 totals 15 residues. The V gene lost 6 bases and the J gene lost 8 bases, with 20 bases spanning the gap. Looked up from germline, CDR1 is LNHDA and CDR2 is SQIVND (reference sequence). Original handling: Filtering differed because ImmunoSEQ produced junction-only sequences that carried no quality scores. Profiling relied on immunoSEQ multiplex PCR, and the TCRdb table lists in-frame clones only, not all of them. That table furnishes V, J and clone size, whereas the DNA furnished D and trimming. The sample has 2 million to 2.5 million clones, more than 80% seen once.

Sequencing input: naive CD4+ T cells from PBMCs. Subset reported: CD45RA+ positively selected. This chain joins TRBV19 and TRBJ2-4; D possibly corresponds to TRBD2 (5 bases). The origin of this receptor is a man aged 18-30 years in good health. Some clones in this sample may be carry-over from other donors' samples. DNA of the CDR3: TGTGCCAGTAGCCCCAATAAGGTTCACGGGGACATTCAGTACTTC. Amino acid sequence: CASSPNKVHGDIQYF. Full variable domain (rest looked up from reference TRBV19 and TRBJ2-4): DGGITQSPKYLFRKEGQNVTLSCEQNLNHDAMYWYRQDPGQGLRLIYYSQIVNDFQKGDIAEGYSVSREKKESFPLTVTSAQKNPTAFYLCASSPNKVHGDIQYFGAGTRLSVL.